A single sample gave rise to the 21 T cell receptor beta chains below, sequenced in a study of response to subunit inactivated influenza vaccine. In TCRdb, the RT-PCR reads were re-called with MiXCR into one record per CDR3 protein. The sample consists of about 500,000 distinct CDR3 sequences, 13% of them appearing once. The material was PBMCs from blood, obtained more than 35 days after vaccination. These TCRs come from a man between 50 and 59 years old who received an inactivated influenza vaccine.

The chain's CDR3 is CATSDSGLAGVIHYNEQFF. The CDR3 DNA reads as TGTGCCACCAGTGATTCGGGGCTAGCGGGAGTTATCCACTACAATGAGCAGTTCTTC. The rearrangement joins TRBV24-1 to TRBJ2-1; 10 bases map to TRBD2. Germline CDR1 and CDR2: KGHDR and SFDVKD. CDR3 length: 19 residues. Trimming cost V 2 bases and J 3 bases; bases outside gene matches: 12.

The chain carries TRBV9 and TRBJ2-3; D not resolved. There are 14 residues in the CDR3. The V and J ends lost 4 bases and 4 bases respectively, with 13 bases between them. The germline gives CDR1 SGDLS, CDR2 YYNGEE. The CDR3 sequence: CASSSTGWSDTQYF. In nucleotides, the CDR3 is TGTGCCAGCAGCTCGACCGGGTGGTCAGATACGCAGTATTTT.

V gene TRBV7-2 combines with J gene TRBJ2-3; no firm D call. Germline V CDR1 and CDR2: SGHTA, FQGNSA. This CDR3 spans 14 amino acids. V lost 2 bases, J lost 0 bases, and 6 bases lay in between. The CDR3, as DNA: TGTGCCAGCAGCTTAACTTCGAGCACAGATACGCAGTATTTT. Amino acids: CASSLTSSTDTQYF.

This chain joins TRBV6-1 and TRBJ2-2; no reliable D call. In germline, CDR1 is MNHNS, CDR2 SASEGT. This CDR3 comprises 17 residues. V shed 5 bases and J shed 4 bases, with 20 bases lying between them. The CDR3 DNA reads TGTGCCAGCAGTCCCCCCGGGTCGAGAGCTGCCACCGGGGAGCTGTTTTTT. Amino acid sequence: CASSPPGSRAATGELFF.

The chain carries TRBV10-3 and TRBJ2-3; D remains unclear. Germline V gene data show CDR1 as ENHRY and CDR2 as SYGVKD. Trimming removed 2 bases at V and 2 bases at J, with 11 bases between. CDR3 size: 15 residues. The CDR3 DNA reads TGTGCCATCAGTGAGAAAAGTCTATCCACAGATACGCAGTATTTT. Translating gives CAISEKSLSTDTQYF.

A word on this clonotype: Since the CDR3 does not end with the conserved phenylalanine or tryptophan, this likely comes from a read error. The chain is built from TRBV5-6 and TRBJ2-3; weak D call: TRBD2 (6 bases). This CDR3 region has 13 residues. Trimming took 4 bases from V and 5 from J, leaving 11 bases between them. In germline, CDR1 is SGHDT, CDR2 YYEEEE. CDR3 loop: CASSQLARDTQYL. In DNA form, the CDR3 reads TGTGCCAGCAGCCAGCTAGCGAGAGATACGCAGTATCTT.

This sequence joins TRBV10-3 and TRBJ1-5, with D tentatively TRBD1 (5 bases). This CDR3 comprises 13 residues. The germline gives CDR1 ENHRY, CDR2 SYGVKD. With 3 bases removed from V and 5 bases from J, the gap between germline ends came to 8 bases. Here the CDR3 DNA reads TGTGCCATCAGTGATCAGGGAGATCAGCCCCAGCATTTT. Translating it yields CAISDQGDQPQHF.

This clonotype was observed at least ten times. The chain joins TRBV12-3 or TRBV12-4 to TRBJ2-7, with a tentative D call TRBD1 (6 bases). CDR3 length: 14 amino acids. V was pared by 3 bases and J by 5 bases, with 14 bases between. This CDR3 reads CASSLVRGSHEQYF. In DNA, the CDR3 is TGTGCCAGCAGTTTGGTCAGGGGTAGCCACGAGCAGTACTTC.

This clonotype turned up a few times. The chain joins TRBV7-9 to TRBJ1-6, with no clear D. With 1 base removed from V and 13 bases from J, the gap between germline ends came to 14 bases. The CDR3 totals 14 residues. The V gene's germline CDR1 is SEHNR and CDR2 FQNEAQ (reference sequence). CDR3 region: CASSLVGDWSPLHF. The CDR3, as DNA: TGTGCCAGCAGCTTAGTCGGGGATTGGTCCCCCCTCCACTTT.

This clonotype has only a few counts. One end of the junction varies from germline; a read error may be responsible. This sequence joins TRBV7-2 and TRBJ2-7; possible D gene TRBD1, 5 bases. The CDR3 loop spans 14 amino acids. Germline V gene lookup returns CDR1 SGHTA and CDR2 FQGNSA. This CDR3 reads CASSLSTGKYGQYF. The CDR3 coding sequence is TGTGCCAGCAGCTTAAGCACAGGAAAATACGGGCAGTACTTC.

This clonotype showed up just a few times. This chain links TRBV3-1 with TRBJ2-5; D not certain. CDR1 and CDR2 from the germline V gene are LGHDT and YNNKEL (reference sequence). The CDR3 is 13 residues long. The V and J ends lost 7 bases and 4 bases respectively, with 13 bases between them. CDR3 DNA sequence: TGTGCCAGCACTCCGCGGTGGGTAGAGACCCAGTACTTC. Protein: CASTPRWVETQYF.

This clonotype was counted at least ten times. The V and J genes are TRBV29-1 and TRBJ2-1, with D unresolved. Germline CDR1 SQVTM, CDR2 ANQGSEA. This CDR3 region has 13 residues. V shed 4 bases and J shed 0 bases, with 7 bases lying between them. The CDR3 bases are TGCAGCGTTGTGGTGGGCTCCTACAATGAGCAGTTCTTC. It codes for CSVVVGSYNEQFF.

About this clonotype: One end of the junction is discordant with germline, which a read error may explain. The gene calls are TRBV18 and TRBJ2-5; 7 nucleotides line up with TRBD2. Germline V gene sequence: CDR1 KGHSH, CDR2 LQKENI. CDR3 size: 14 residues. The CDR3 here is CASSPSWLADLRDF. The CDR3 nucleotides are TGTGCCAGCTCACCATCCTGGCTAGCGGATCTTCGGGACTTC.

This clonotype was detected ten times or more. This chain uses TRBV4-2 with TRBJ2-1, with 8 bases lining up with TRBD2. The CDR3 is made up of 16 amino acids. Germline V gives CDR1 LGHNA, CDR2 YNFKEQ. The trim removed 0 bases at V and 8 bases at J, leaving 9 bases unmatched. The CDR3 reads CASSQETGGLYDEQFF. The CDR3 DNA is TGTGCCAGCAGCCAAGAAACGGGAGGGCTATACGATGAGCAGTTCTTC.

This chain links TRBV6-1 with TRBJ1-6; TRBD1 is a possible D gene (5 bases). The CDR3 spans 13 residues. Germline V lookup: CDR1 MNHNS, CDR2 SASEGT. V lost 7 bases to trimming and J lost 7 bases, with 11 bases between them. The DNA of the CDR3 is TGTGCCAGCAAGCAGGGCGGCAATTCACCCCTCCACTTT. Its protein is CASKQGGNSPLHF.

This clonotype was counted a few times. The chain links TRBV5-5 to TRBJ1-5; TRBD1 might be the D (5 bases). V gave up 3 bases and J gave up 2 bases, with 12 bases separating them. The germline V gene has CDR1 SGHKS and CDR2 YYEKEE (reference sequence). There are 15 residues in the CDR3. CDR3 amino acids: CASSWRGGGNQPQHF. The CDR3 nucleotides are TGTGCCAGCAGCTGGCGGGGGGGTGGCAATCAGCCCCAGCATTTT. Based on the CDR3 plus reference TRBV5-5 and TRBJ1-5, the full variable domain is DAGVTQSPTHLIKTRGQQVTLRCSPISGHKSVSWYQQVLGQGPQFIFQYYEKEERGRGNFPDRFSARQFPNYSSELNVNALLLGDSALYLCASSWRGGGNQPQHFGDGTRLSIL.

This clonotype was counted at least ten times. This chain uses TRBV11-2 with TRBJ2-1; D is unclear. V dropped 1 base and J dropped 5 bases, with 12 bases sitting between them. The CDR3 has 15 amino acids. Germline-derived CDR1 and CDR2 are SGHAT and FQNNGV. The CDR3: CASSLGLGFNNEQFF. In nucleotides, the CDR3 is TGTGCCAGCAGCTTAGGGTTGGGCTTCAACAATGAGCAGTTCTTC.

This clonotype was picked up many times. The chain joins TRBV6-6 to TRBJ2-7; D may be TRBD1 (5 bases). Germline V gene lookup returns CDR1 MNHNY and CDR2 SVGAGI (reference sequence). V was pared by 7 bases and J by 3 bases, with 10 bases between. The CDR3 has 12 amino acids. The CDR3 sequence is CASTMDNYEQYF. The CDR3 DNA reads TGTGCCAGCACCATGGACAACTACGAGCAGTACTTC.

Worth noting for this clonotype: At one boundary the junction diverges from the germline segment, which might be a read error. The chain couples TRBV20-1 to TRBJ2-7, with TRBD2 identical over 11 bases. The length of the CDR3 is 17 residues. CDR1 and CDR2 from the germline V gene are DFQATT and SNEGSKA (reference sequence). The DNA for the CDR3 is TGCTGTGCTAGAGACCAGGGACTAGCGGTTTTCCCCTACGAGCAGTACTTC. It specifies CCARDQGLAVFPYEQYF.

The chain is built from TRBV3-1 and TRBJ2-3; D remains unclear. This CDR3 has 15 residues. The V end was cut by 5 bases, the J end by 6 bases, with 18 bases between. The V gene's germline CDR1 is LGHDT and CDR2 YNNKEL (reference sequence). CDR3 in DNA: TGTGCCAGCAGCAAGATAGGGTCGATTCCCGATACGCAGTATTTT. Its translation: CASSKIGSIPDTQYF.

This clonotype was picked up a small number of times. The chain combines TRBV7-2 with TRBJ2-1, with TRBD2 as a possible D gene (5 bases). Trimming left V 3 bases short and J 4 bases short, with 19 bases between. Germline assignment: CDR1 SGHTA and CDR2 FQGNSA. The CDR3 covers 17 residues. The CDR3 sequence is CASSFRPIASSYNEQFF. CDR3 DNA: TGTGCCAGCAGCTTCCGTCCGATCGCTAGCTCTTACAATGAGCAGTTCTTC.